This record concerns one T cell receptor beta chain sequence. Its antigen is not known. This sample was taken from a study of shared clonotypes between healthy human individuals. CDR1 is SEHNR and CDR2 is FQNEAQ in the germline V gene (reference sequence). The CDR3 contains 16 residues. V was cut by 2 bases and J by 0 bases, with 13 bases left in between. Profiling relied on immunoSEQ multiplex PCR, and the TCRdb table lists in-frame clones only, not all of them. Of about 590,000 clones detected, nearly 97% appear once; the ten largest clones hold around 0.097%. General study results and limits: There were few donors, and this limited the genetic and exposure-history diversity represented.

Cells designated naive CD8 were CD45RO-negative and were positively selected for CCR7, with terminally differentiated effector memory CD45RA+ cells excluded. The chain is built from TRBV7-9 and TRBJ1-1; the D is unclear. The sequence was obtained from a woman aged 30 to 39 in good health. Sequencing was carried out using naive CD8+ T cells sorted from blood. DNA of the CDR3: TGTGCCAGCAGCTTACGTGTTGGGCTGATGAACACTGAAGCTTTCTTT. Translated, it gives CASSLRVGLMNTEAFF. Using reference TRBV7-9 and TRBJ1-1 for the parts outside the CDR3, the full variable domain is DTGVSQNPRHKITKRGQNVTFRCDPISEHNRLYWYRQTLGQGPEFLTYFQNEAQLEKSRLLSDRFSAERPKGSFSTLEIQRTEQGDSAMYLCASSLRVGLMNTEAFFGQGTRLTVV.